One sample yielded the 20 T cell receptor beta chains listed below, sequenced in a study of blood T cell repertoires in COVID-19. The assay was immunoSEQ multiplex PCR, and TCRdb's table has in-frame clones only and misses some. The data contain fewer than 120,000 clones, nearly 90% of them singletons. Sequences were obtained from peripheral blood. These receptors came from a human donor in a cohort sampled during active COVID-19.

The chain has TRBV9 and TRBJ2-3, with 9 bases aligning to TRBD2. V shed 4 bases and J 2 bases; nucleotides not matched to a gene: 8. This CDR3 contains 16 residues. Germline V gene data show CDR1 as SGDLS and CDR2 as YYNGEE. The CDR3 sequence is CASSYAIAGATDTQYF. The CDR3 nucleotides are TGTGCCAGCAGCTATGCCATAGCGGGGGCCACAGATACGCAGTATTTT.

This sequence joins TRBV5-1 and TRBJ2-7, with TRBD1 matching over 8 bases. The CDR3 is 17 residues long. Looked up from germline, CDR1 is SGHRS and CDR2 is YFSETQ. With 0 bases clipped from V and 2 bases from J, the junction kept 10 bases outside the gene matches. This CDR3 is CASSLVLQGARAYEQYF. CDR3 nucleotide sequence: TGCGCCAGCAGCTTGGTACTCCAGGGGGCTCGGGCCTACGAGCAGTACTTC.

This sequence joins TRBV4-2 and TRBJ1-3; D not resolved. CDR3 length: 15 residues. Germline CDR1 LGHNA, CDR2 YNFKEQ. V shed 0 bases and J shed 0 bases, with 6 bases lying between them. DNA of the CDR3: TGTGCCAGCAGCCAAGATCGAGTCTCTGGAAACACCATATATTTT. Translated, it gives CASSQDRVSGNTIYF.

This chain links TRBV4-1 with TRBJ1-1, with no clear D. Germline V gene sequence: CDR1 MGHRA, CDR2 YSYEKL. CDR3 length equals 14 residues. V lost 3 bases to trimming and J lost 1 base, with 9 bases between them. CDR3 in DNA: TGCGCCAGCAGCCACGGCGGTGGGAACACTGAAGCTTTCTTT. Translating gives CASSHGGGNTEAFF.

The V and J genes are TRBV5-1 and TRBJ2-5; 9 bases are shared with TRBD1. The trim removed 3 bases at V and 5 bases at J, leaving 8 bases unmatched. CDR3 size: 15 residues. Germline V gene lookup returns CDR1 SGHRS and CDR2 YFSETQ. CDR3 sequence: CASSWGDREMETQYF. The CDR3 DNA reads TGCGCCAGCAGCTGGGGGGACAGGGAGATGGAGACCCAGTACTTC.

The chain links TRBV3-1 (or the pseudogene TRBV3-2) to TRBJ2-7, with 9 bases matching TRBD2. This CDR3 has 19 residues. The germline V gene has CDR1 LGHDT and CDR2 YNNKEL (reference sequence). The V segment lost 1 base and the J segment 2 bases; nucleotides outside the gene matches: 15. This chain's CDR3 is CASSQVPGRGSGGPYEQYF. CDR3 DNA sequence: TGTGCCAGCAGCCAAGTTCCGGGAAGGGGTAGCGGGGGACCCTACGAGCAGTACTTC.

The chain couples TRBV4-2 to TRBJ2-7; maybe TRBD1 (6 bases). There are 15 residues in the CDR3. Germline loops: CDR1 LGHNA, CDR2 YNFKEQ. V lost 1 base and J 3 bases, leaving 13 bases between the germline ends. Here the CDR3 reads CASSQGRTVVYEQYF. The CDR3 DNA sequence: TGTGCCAGCAGCCAAGGCAGGACAGTCGTCTACGAGCAGTACTTC.

The V and J genes are TRBV6-5 and TRBJ2-2, with 8 positions matching TRBD1. V was pared by 6 bases and J by 5 bases, with 5 bases of the junction left unmatched. Germline V CDR1 and CDR2: MNHEY, SVGAGI. The CDR3 runs 14 residues. CDR3 loop: CASRQGAWTGELFF. The CDR3 DNA follows: TGTGCCAGCAGGCAGGGGGCGTGGACCGGGGAGCTGTTTTTT.

The chain joins TRBV6-2 or TRBV6-3 to TRBJ2-1; no clear D. V lost 6 bases and J 7 bases, leaving 10 bases between the germline ends. The V gene's germline CDR1 is MNHEY and CDR2 SVGEGT. This CDR3 comprises 12 residues. The CDR3 coding sequence is TGTGCCAGCAGCCAATATGTGAATGAGCAGTTCTTC. It translates to CASSQYVNEQFF.

The chain employs TRBV5-4 and TRBJ1-2; TRBD1 might be the D (5 bases). V lost 4 bases and J 7 bases, leaving 20 bases between the germline ends. The CDR3 is 15 amino acids. CDR1 and CDR2 (germline): SGHNT, YYREEE (reference sequence). The chain's CDR3 is CASSPALQGYGGYTF. CDR3 DNA: TGTGCCAGCAGCCCGGCCCTCCAGGGCTATGGTGGCTACACCTTC.

J is TRBJ2-1 and V is TRBV10-3; 7 bases match TRBD1. The V gene end was trimmed by 6 bases and the J gene end by 3 bases; junction bases not matched to a gene: 5. Germline V gives CDR1 ENHRY, CDR2 SYGVKD. This CDR3 region has 14 residues. CDR3 region: CAISPGQNYNEQFF. The DNA for the CDR3 is TGTGCCATCAGCCCGGGACAGAACTACAATGAGCAGTTCTTC.

This clone was seen only once. The chain recombines TRBV5-4 with TRBJ2-7; 9 bases match TRBD2. The length of the CDR3 is 15 residues. V shed 4 bases and J 1 base; nucleotides not matched to a gene: 6. CDR1 and CDR2 (germline): SGHNT, YYREEE (reference sequence). CDR3 loop: CASSPGGGASYEQYF. Written as DNA, the CDR3 is TGTGCCAGCAGCCCGGGCGGGGGGGCATCCTACGAGCAGTACTTC.

DNA of the CDR3: TGTGCCATCAGTGAGGAGACAGTTGTCGAGCAGTACTTC. This gives the protein CAISEETVVEQYF. The V and J genes are TRBV10-3 and TRBJ2-7, with D possibly being TRBD1 (5 bases). CDR3 size: 13 residues. V shed 2 bases and J shed 6 bases, with 11 bases lying between them. Germline assignment: CDR1 ENHRY and CDR2 SYGVKD.

The genes are TRBV5-1 and TRBJ2-1; TRBD2 matches at 8 bases. The trim removed 4 bases at V and 9 bases at J, leaving 12 bases unmatched. CDR3 size: 15 residues. CDR1 and CDR2 from the germline V gene are SGHRS and YFSETQ. DNA for the CDR3: TGCGCCAGCAGCCCCCCCGCGGGGGGTATGAGTGAGCAGTTCTTC. Its translation is CASSPPAGGMSEQFF.

This sequence joins TRBV12-3 or TRBV12-4 and TRBJ2-5, with D possibly matching TRBD2 (5 bases). The CDR3 totals 13 residues. Deletions cut 6 bases from V and 5 bases from J, with 13 bases between. The CDR3 region is CASSPAGVETQYF. CDR3 nucleotides: TGTGCCAGCAGCCCAGCCGGGGTGGAGACCCAGTACTTC.

The chain carries TRBV4-2 and TRBJ1-6; D remains ambiguous. This CDR3 region has 15 residues. Germline assignment: CDR1 LGHNA and CDR2 YNFKEQ. V was clipped by 1 base and J by 9 bases, with 13 bases between them. CDR3 sequence (DNA): TGTGCCAGCAGCCAAGGAGCAGGAGGAGGTTCACCCCTCCACTTT. Its protein product is CASSQGAGGGSPLHF.

The CDR3 nucleotides read TGTGCCAGCAGCTTAGAAGGGGGAAGCACAGATACGCAGTATTTT. Translated, it gives CASSLEGGSTDTQYF. The chain combines TRBV11-3 with TRBJ2-3, with D perhaps matching TRBD1 (6 bases). Germline-derived CDR1 and CDR2 are SGHNT and YENEEA. Trimming pared 0 bases from V and 0 bases from J, leaving 7 bases between. The CDR3 contains 15 residues.

CDR3 loop: CASSLARGSYEQYF. The CDR3 DNA reads TGTGCCAGCAGCTTGGCCAGGGGGAGCTACGAGCAGTACTTC. The V and J genes are TRBV5-6 and TRBJ2-7; 7 bases are shared with TRBD1. The CDR3 length is 14 residues. The V gene end was trimmed by 0 bases and the J gene end by 3 bases; junction bases not matched to a gene: 3. Germline V lookup: CDR1 SGHDT, CDR2 YYEEEE.

The rearrangement uses TRBV6-4 and TRBJ2-7, with unresolved D. The V end was cut by 4 bases, the J end by 4 bases, with 11 bases between. The CDR3 consists of 13 residues. The V gene's germline CDR1 is MRHNA and CDR2 SNTAGT. The CDR3 nucleotides are TGTGCCAGCAGTGCGCGAGGCGGATACGAGCAGTACTTC. It encodes CASSARGGYEQYF.

V is TRBV5-1 and J is TRBJ2-5; 11 bases are shared with TRBD2. The CDR3 has 16 residues. J lost 2 bases, V lost 0 bases, and 3 bases had no gene match. Germline CDR1 is SGHRS and CDR2 is YFSETQ. CDR3 in DNA: TGCGCCAGCAGCTTGGATCTAGCGGGGGGTCAAGAGACCCAGTACTTC. Its protein product is CASSLDLAGGQETQYF.